This note documents a single TCR beta chain sequence. In the original workflow: Reference gene primer amplification in the assay estimated nucleated cell counts. Assay: immunoSEQ multiplex PCR; the TCRdb copy retains only in-frame clones and omits some. The DNA gave D and trimming, while V, J and clone size come from that table. The data contain roughly 280,000 clones, roughly 80% of them singletons. The sample originates from a study of blood T cell repertoires in COVID-19. Study context: The study drew acute and convalescent COVID-19 samples from the United States, Italy and Spain. PBMCs, B-cell-depleted T cells, or T cells provided the cDNA or gDNA that made up the material.

CDR1 is SEHNR and CDR2 is FQNEAQ in the germline V gene (reference sequence). The CDR3 sequence is 15 residues long. Trimming took 4 bases from V and 4 from J, leaving 14 bases between them. The sample was peripheral blood. The clonotype comes from a man aged 55 to 70 who had recovered from COVID-19. The chain couples TRBV7-9 to TRBJ1-5, with TRBD1 as a possible D gene (5 bases). CDR3 nucleotide sequence: TGTGCCAGCAGCTACGCCGGGGGACCGAATCAGCCCCAGCATTTT. This sequence encodes CASSYAGGPNQPQHF. Combining the CDR3 with reference TRBV7-9 and TRBJ1-5 gives the whole variable domain DTGVSQNPRHKITKRGQNVTFRCDPISEHNRLYWYRQTLGQGPEFLTYFQNEAQLEKSRLLSDRFSAERPKGSFSTLEIQRTEQGDSAMYLCASSYAGGPNQPQHFGDGTRLSIL.